This entry lists 20 T cell receptor beta chains sequenced from one sample in a study of early T cells in non-severe SARS-CoV-2 infection. Via MiXCR, TCRdb re-called the 5' RACE reads, giving one row per CDR3 protein. The data hold 20,000 to 30,000 distinct CDR3 sequences, with 4.4% observed a single time. Sequencing input: whole blood. The receptors originated from an adult who was a healthcare worker with PCR-confirmed SARS-CoV-2 infection or an uninfected control (not recorded which).

There are many counts of this clonotype. This chain uses TRBV4-2 with TRBJ2-4; 8 bases agree with TRBD1. From germline, CDR1 is LGHNA and CDR2 YNFKEQ. Unmatched junction bases numbered 6, after V lost 0 bases and J lost 14 bases. This CDR3 has 13 residues. The CDR3 sequence is CASSQEVLGQEYF. The CDR3 DNA reads as TGTGCCAGCAGCCAAGAAGTTCTGGGACAGGAGTACTTC.

The chain carries TRBV6-1 and TRBJ2-3, with 10 positions matching TRBD1. In germline, CDR1 is MNHNS, CDR2 SASEGT. CDR3 length: 15 amino acids. The junction had 8 bases not matched to a gene; V was cut back by 7 bases and J by 4 bases. CDR3 loop: CASKEDRGRADTQYF. The CDR3 nucleotides read TGTGCCAGCAAGGAAGACAGGGGGCGGGCAGATACGCAGTATTTT.

This clonotype showed up many times. CDR3 sequence: CASSPSGITGELFF. The CDR3 coding sequence is TGCGCCAGCAGCCCTAGCGGCATCACCGGGGAGCTGTTTTTT. The V call is TRBV5-1, the J call TRBJ2-2; TRBD2 aligns across 7 bases. Germline trimming cut 4 bases from V and 4 bases from J; bases unmatched to any gene: 4. This CDR3 contains 14 residues. Germline lookup yields CDR1 SGHRS and CDR2 YFSETQ. Combining the CDR3 with reference TRBV5-1 and TRBJ2-2 gives the whole variable domain KAGVTQTPRYLIKTRGQQVTLSCSPISGHRSVSWYQQTPGQGLQFLFEYFSETQRNKGNFPGRFSGRQFSNSRSEMNVSTLELGDSALYLCASSPSGITGELFFGEGSRLTVL.

This clonotype was picked up many times. The chain has TRBV15 and TRBJ1-4; 9 bases match TRBD1. The CDR3 extends over 14 amino acids. Germline V gives CDR1 LNHNV, CDR2 YYDKDF (reference sequence). Trimming took 6 bases from V and 8 from J; bases not matched to a gene: 7. CDR3 in DNA: TGTGCCACCAGGGAACAGGGGGCAGGGGAAAAACTGTTTTTT. This gives the protein CATREQGAGEKLFF.

This clonotype was counted between two and nine times. A read error may be the cause here, since a much bigger clone is one base away. The J gene is TRBJ2-1, the V gene TRBV6-1; maybe TRBD2 (7 bases). Germline loops: CDR1 MNHNS, CDR2 SASEGT. The CDR3 covers 17 residues. CDR3 sequence reads: CVSMGRGGRAAIYEQFF. As DNA, the CDR3 is TGTGTCAGCATGGGCAGGGGAGGGAGGGCGGCAATATATGAGCAGTTCTTC.

This clonotype was seen at least ten times. The V and J genes are TRBV19 and TRBJ2-1, with 12 bases matching TRBD1. The CDR3 contains 15 residues. CDR1 and CDR2 from the germline V gene are LNHDA and SQIVND (reference sequence). The ends lost 5 bases at V and 8 bases at J; junction bases unmatched: 7. The CDR3 sequence: CASSETGTGGHEQFF. The CDR3 coding sequence is TGTGCCAGTAGTGAAACCGGGACAGGGGGCCATGAGCAGTTCTTC.

This clonotype appeared many times. The limits of the CDR3 on the DNA are not certain, so only TCRdb's listed CDR3 is given. The chain has TRBV7-5 and TRBJ1-6; no check of the table's D call, TRBD1, against the DNA was made. TRBV7-5 is shown as a pseudogene. Ends included, the CDR3 has 18 residues. The CDR3 spells CISVSEAFASRVGSPLHF.

This clonotype appeared a few times. The chain joins TRBV7-2 to TRBJ2-5; D possibly corresponds to TRBD1 (6 bases). The germline gives CDR1 SGHTA, CDR2 FQGNSA. Trimming shortened V by 5 bases and J by 1 base, and 14 bases separated the two germline ends. The length of the CDR3 is 15 residues. The CDR3, as DNA: TGTGCCAGCAGCCGACGCAGGACAGCCCAAGAGACCCAGTACTTC. Translated: CASSRRRTAQETQYF.

This clonotype appeared many times. The chain combines TRBV7-2 with TRBJ1-6; 10 bases match TRBD1. The CDR3 is 16 residues long. The V gene's germline CDR1 is SGHTA and CDR2 FQGNSA. V gave up 2 bases and J gave up 8 bases; unmatched junction bases: 6. CDR3 sequence: CASSLPPGQGYSPLHF. The CDR3 DNA reads TGTGCCAGCAGCTTACCACCGGGACAGGGGTATTCACCCCTCCACTTT.

At least ten counts were recorded for this clonotype. This chain's CDR3 is CASTEEGTNSPLHF. The CDR3 DNA reads as TGTGCCAGCACCGAAGAGGGGACAAATTCACCCCTCCACTTT. V usage is TRBV5-4 and J usage is TRBJ1-6, with a tentative D call TRBD1 (6 bases). The V gene lost 6 bases and the J gene lost 7 bases, with 14 bases spanning the gap. This CDR3 has 14 amino acids. Germline CDR1 SGHNT, CDR2 YYREEE (reference sequence).

This clonotype was counted at least ten times. The V call is TRBV18, the J call TRBJ2-5; 7 positions match TRBD1. The CDR3 is 15 residues long. The J segment lost 2 bases and the V segment lost 5 bases, leaving 8 bases of the junction unmatched. Per germline, CDR1 KGHSH and CDR2 LQKENI. Here the CDR3 reads CASSSNKGQQETQYF. The DNA of the CDR3 is TGTGCCAGCTCAAGTAACAAGGGACAGCAAGAGACCCAGTACTTC.

This clonotype was counted ten times or more. The chain employs TRBV12-3 or TRBV12-4 and TRBJ2-2, with 7 bases fitting TRBD1. This CDR3 comprises 14 residues. After removal of 6 bases from V and 7 bases from J, the junction contained 8 bases not matched to a gene. As DNA, the CDR3 is TGTGCCAGCAGCCTCCGACAGGGCGTCGGGGAGCTGTTTTTT. Protein: CASSLRQGVGELFF.

This clonotype was seen many times. The chain has TRBV20-1 and TRBJ1-6, with TRBD1 matching over 11 bases. The CDR3 covers 13 residues. Unmatched junction bases numbered 3, after V lost 4 bases and J lost 10 bases. CDR1 DFQATT and CDR2 SNEGSKA come from the germline V gene (reference sequence). The CDR3: CSAKGQGVSPLHF. The CDR3 nucleotides read TGCAGTGCTAAGGGACAGGGGGTATCACCCCTCCACTTT.

This clonotype was recorded at least ten times. This sequence joins TRBV2 and TRBJ2-1; D is undetermined. The V and J ends lost 6 bases and 6 bases respectively, with 15 bases between them. The germline CDR1 and CDR2 sequences are SNHLY and FYNNEI. This CDR3 is 14 amino acids long. CDR3 region: CASRVTYVSNEQFF. Here the CDR3 DNA reads TGTGCCAGCAGGGTAACTTACGTTTCCAATGAGCAGTTCTTC.

This chain joins TRBV12-3 or TRBV12-4 and TRBJ2-7; 7 nucleotides match TRBD1. The CDR3 spans 13 residues. V lost 7 bases and J lost 3; bases outside the gene matches: 6. The CDR3 loop is CASKRTGFYEQYF. CDR3 bases: TGTGCCAGCAAACGGACAGGCTTCTACGAGCAGTACTTC.

Many counts were recorded for this clonotype. This chain connects TRBV7-2 to TRBJ2-3; 7 bases are a match to TRBD1. The V gene's germline CDR1 is SGHTA and CDR2 FQGNSA. The J segment lost 6 bases and the V segment lost 1 base, leaving 13 bases of the junction unmatched. The CDR3 length is 17 residues. This chain's CDR3 is CASSLEPGGVVADTQYF. As DNA, the CDR3 is TGTGCCAGCAGCTTAGAACCAGGGGGAGTAGTTGCGGATACGCAGTATTTT.

This clonotype was counted at least ten times. This chain joins TRBV2 and TRBJ2-2; unclear D gene. The V gene's germline CDR1 is SNHLY and CDR2 FYNNEI. The V end was cut by 7 bases, the J end by 6 bases, with 12 bases between. This CDR3 spans 13 amino acids. The CDR3 loop is CASTILVAGELFF. CDR3 in DNA: TGTGCCAGCACCATACTGGTGGCCGGGGAGCTGTTTTTT.

This clonotype was recorded many times. V usage is TRBV6-1 and J usage is TRBJ1-1, with 7 nucleotides matching TRBD1. The V segment lost 6 bases and the J segment 1 base; nucleotides outside the gene matches: 8. This CDR3 is 15 amino acids long. Germline lookup yields CDR1 MNHNS and CDR2 SASEGT. This CDR3 reads CASRGQTSGNTEAFF. DNA of the CDR3: TGTGCCAGCAGGGGACAGACGTCGGGGAACACTGAAGCTTTCTTT.

This clonotype occurred many times. The rearrangement uses TRBV6-1 and TRBJ2-5; D possibly uses TRBD1 or TRBD2 (6 bases each). Trimming shortened V by 2 bases and J by 6 bases, and 13 bases separated the two germline ends. Germline values: CDR1 MNHNS, CDR2 SASEGT. This CDR3 region has 14 residues. The CDR3 DNA is TGTGCCAGCAGTGAATCACCGGGGGCGAAGACCCAGTACTTC. As protein: CASSESPGAKTQYF.

By its share, this clonotype is medium-sized. The chain carries TRBV12-3 or TRBV12-4 and TRBJ2-2; a possible D gene is TRBD1 (7 bases). Trimming took off 3 bases at V and 3 bases at J, with 14 bases between the two ends. CDR3 length: 16 residues. Here the CDR3 reads CASSFAGTVHTGELFF. CDR3 bases: TGTGCCAGCAGTTTCGCGGGGACAGTACACACCGGGGAGCTGTTTTTT.